The source of this T cell receptor (beta chain) is a study of STAT5B mutations in CD4+ large granular lymphocyte leukemia. Study information: CD8+ depletion followed by anti-CD4 microbead selection was applied to cryopreserved cells. Points from the study as a whole: Patient cell sources varied; 5 to 7 CD4-sorted samples entered the clonality comparison.

A note on this clone: Its cognate antigen is unknown. Other DNA sequences from this sample encode an identical CDR3 as well.

The survey-level immunoSEQ assay was used. Some clones are missing from TCRdb's copy, which holds only in-frame ones; the method was immunoSEQ multiplex PCR. Of about 8,200 clones in the sample, around 92% were seen once. What was sequenced was PBMCs. This sequence originates from a woman aged 70-85 years with CD4+ T-cell large granular lymphocyte leukemia.

The CDR3 reads CASSEQAGNTIYF. The CDR3 DNA is TGTGCCAGCAGTGAACAGGCAGGGAACACCATATATTTT. The V gene is TRBV2, the J gene TRBJ1-3, with a possible D match to TRBD1 (5 bases). Germline CDR1 reads SNHLY; CDR2 reads FYNNEI. The CDR3 is 13 residues long. Trimming stripped 2 bases from V and 7 bases from J, with 9 bases between. The whole variable domain, filled in from reference TRBV2 and TRBJ1-3, reads EPEVTQTPSHQVTQMGQEVILRCVPISNHLYFYWYRQILGQKVEFLVSFYNNEISEKSEIFDDQFSVERPDGSNFTLKIRSTKLEDSAMYFCASSEQAGNTIYFGEGSWLTVV.